This T cell receptor beta chain comes out of a study of blood T cells in healthy people across ages. Together with a sample-barcoded 5' primer, a J-beta primer mix was included in a second PCR lasting roughly 7 to 11 cycles. Using its own MiXCR run on the 5' RACE reads, TCRdb lists one record per CDR3 protein. Of about 1.4 million distinct CDR3 sequences listed, 45% to 70% were seen once; the top ten hold 5% to 7%. Study observations and caveats: There was no known CMV status for donors, so expanded clonotype changes were possibly confounded. Reliance upon unsorted PBMCs precluded definitive naive versus antigen-experienced comparison.

With respect to this clonotype: The target antigen is unknown.

With 10 bases removed from V and 5 bases from J, the gap between germline ends came to 6 bases. Germline-derived CDR1 and CDR2 are ENHRY and SYGVKD. This CDR3 comprises 9 residues. The chain recombines TRBV10-3 with TRBJ2-7; D ambiguous. This sequence was found in a man between 18 and 35 years old in good health. Sequencing input: blood. The CDR3 region is CATRNEQYF. The DNA of the CDR3 is TGTGCCACACGTAACGAGCAGTACTTC.